These 18 T cell receptor beta chains were sequenced from one sample in a study of blood T cell repertoires in COVID-19. TCRdb's table, derived via immunoSEQ multiplex PCR, lists solely in-frame clones and lacks some. The sample yields roughly 80,000 clones, about four fifths seen once. Sequencing was performed on peripheral blood. These receptors came from a woman aged 55-69 years with acute or convalescent COVID-19.

The chain uses TRBV6-5 and TRBJ2-7, with TRBD2 identical over 9 bases. The CDR3 has 15 amino acids. Germline V gives CDR1 MNHEY, CDR2 SVGAGI. The trim removed 5 bases at V and 6 bases at J, leaving 11 bases unmatched. The CDR3 region is CASSSGGRALREQYF. DNA of the CDR3: TGTGCCAGCAGTAGTGGCGGGAGGGCCCTCCGCGAGCAGTACTTC.

This chain links TRBV7-9 with TRBJ2-1, with 9 bases identical to TRBD2. Losses at the gene ends were 5 bases for V and 9 bases for J; bases not matched to a gene: 5. Germline-derived CDR1 and CDR2 are SEHNR and FQNEAQ (reference sequence). The CDR3 length is 13 residues. CDR3 in DNA: TGTGCCAGCAGCCCAGCGGGAGGAGGTGAGCAGTTCTTC. Encoded protein: CASSPAGGGEQFF.

The chain is built from TRBV11-2 and TRBJ2-2; 7 positions match TRBD1. After removal of 5 bases from V and 2 bases from J, the junction contained 8 bases not matched to a gene. Germline V gene data show CDR1 as SGHAT and CDR2 as FQNNGV. The CDR3 consists of 16 residues. The CDR3 nucleotides read TGTGCCAGCAGCCTCCGGACAGGCATTAACACCGGGGAGCTGTTTTTT. Protein: CASSLRTGINTGELFF.

The chain's CDR3 is CASSSLGQGNSPLHF. CDR3 in DNA: TGTGCCAGCAGCTCCCTGGGACAGGGGAATTCACCCCTCCACTTT. J is TRBJ1-6 and V is TRBV5-6; 10 nucleotides line up with TRBD1. CDR1 is SGHDT and CDR2 is YYEEEE in the germline V gene. The CDR3 sequence is 15 residues long. V shed 3 bases, J shed 7 bases, and the junction held 4 bases outside the gene matches.

The table lists this clone with a few counts. The gene calls are TRBV9 and TRBJ1-6; D may be TRBD1 (5 bases). Trimming removed 1 base at V and 9 bases at J, with 11 bases between. Germline V lookup: CDR1 SGDLS, CDR2 YYNGEE. The CDR3 is 14 amino acids. CDR3 nucleotide sequence: TGTGCCAGCAGCGTAACTCAGGGAGGTTCACCCCTCCACTTT. Residues: CASSVTQGGSPLHF.

J is TRBJ2-1 and V is TRBV21-1; the table names TRBD1, a call not compared with the DNA. TRBV21-1 is a pseudogene segment. The CDR3 is made up of 17 amino acids. CDR3 loop: CASSEAPGQGIGNEQFF. The DNA for the CDR3 is TGTGCCAGCAGCGAGGCACCGGGACAGGGCATAGGGAATGAGCAGTTCTTC.

The chain links TRBV9 to TRBJ2-3, with 9 bases that match TRBD2. The CDR3 loop spans 15 amino acids. V shed 1 base and J 4 bases; nucleotides not matched to a gene: 4. CDR1 and CDR2 from the germline V gene are SGDLS and YYNGEE. This CDR3 is CASSVWRGGADTQYF. CDR3 DNA: TGTGCCAGCAGCGTATGGCGGGGGGGAGCAGATACGCAGTATTTT. The whole variable domain, remainder taken from reference TRBV9 and TRBJ2-3, is DSGVTQTPKHLITATGQRVTLRCSPRSGDLSVYWYQQSLDQGLQFLIQYYNGEERAKGNILERFSAQQFPDLHSELNLSSLELGDSALYFCASSVWRGGADTQYFGPGTRLTVL.

This clone was recorded only once. The J gene is TRBJ1-2, the V gene TRBV19; 7 bases are shared with TRBD1. V was clipped by 5 bases and J by 1 base; unmatched bases: 7. CDR3 length: 15 amino acids. Germline CDR1 and CDR2: LNHDA and SQIVND (reference sequence). The CDR3 protein is CASSQTGTDNYGYTF. The CDR3 DNA reads as TGTGCCAGTAGTCAGACCGGGACAGATAACTATGGCTACACCTTC.

The chain has TRBV11-2 and TRBJ2-2, with 8 bases lining up with TRBD2. Germline CDR1 and CDR2: SGHAT and FQNNGV. Germline trimming cut 6 bases from V and 8 bases from J; bases unmatched to any gene: 11. The length of the CDR3 is 15 residues. CDR3 sequence: CASRGLRGRWGELFF. Here the CDR3 DNA reads TGTGCCAGCAGGGGCCTGCGCGGGAGGTGGGGGGAGCTGTTTTTT.

The chain recombines TRBV6-1 with TRBJ1-6; D might be TRBD1 (5 bases). The V end lost 1 base, the J end lost 5 bases, and 12 bases lay between the germline ends. The CDR3 has 16 residues. Germline V gives CDR1 MNHNS, CDR2 SASEGT. The CDR3 is CASSEVSPGNNSPLHF. CDR3 nucleotide sequence: TGTGCCAGCAGTGAAGTATCGCCAGGGAATAATTCACCCCTCCACTTT.

The V and J genes are TRBV5-5 and TRBJ1-1; 8 bases line up with TRBD1. The CDR3 has 14 residues. The V and J ends lost 6 bases and 4 bases, in that order; junction bases with no gene match: 8. Per the germline V gene, CDR1 is SGHKS and CDR2 is YYEKEE (reference sequence). The CDR3, as DNA: TGTGCCAGCACCCTTCCTACAGGGGGCACTGAAGCTTTCTTT. This gives the protein CASTLPTGGTEAFF.

This clone appeared a few times. The V gene is TRBV24-1, the J gene TRBJ1-3, with 10 bases fitting TRBD1. Germline lookup yields CDR1 KGHDR and CDR2 SFDVKD. This CDR3 contains 19 residues. V dropped 4 bases and J dropped 0; count of bases not matched to a gene: 11. The CDR3, as DNA: TGTGCCACCAGTGACTGCCGGGACAGGGGCTACCTCTCTGGAAACACCATATATTTT. It encodes CATSDCRDRGYLSGNTIYF.

Only one count was recorded for this clone. V gene TRBV5-4 combines with J gene TRBJ1-1; 11 bases line up with TRBD1. Germline trimming cut 4 bases from V and 3 bases from J; bases unmatched to any gene: 2. Looked up from germline, CDR1 is SGHNT and CDR2 is YYREEE (reference sequence). The length of the CDR3 is 14 residues. The CDR3 nucleotides are TGTGCCAGCAGCACGGGACAGGGGGACACTGAAGCTTTCTTT. The encoded protein is CASSTGQGDTEAFF.

This clone was picked up one time. J is TRBJ1-1 and V is TRBV5-5; a possible D gene is TRBD1 (6 bases). Trimming removed 2 bases from V and 4 bases from J, with 9 bases in between. The germline gives CDR1 SGHKS, CDR2 YYEKEE (reference sequence). This CDR3 contains 13 residues. Written as DNA, the CDR3 is TGTGCCAGCAGCTTTGGGGGGGCCACTGAAGCTTTCTTT. Residues: CASSFGGATEAFF.

The chain employs TRBV12-3 or TRBV12-4 and TRBJ1-2; D remains ambiguous. Trimming took 7 bases from V and 5 from J, leaving 11 bases between them. This CDR3 has 12 amino acids. CDR3 loop: CASTRVNYGYTF. The CDR3 nucleotides are TGTGCCAGCACGCGGGTAAATTATGGCTACACCTTC.

This chain links TRBV24-1 with TRBJ1-4; TRBD1 matches 8 bases. Germline lookup yields CDR1 KGHDR and CDR2 SFDVKD. J lost 3 bases, V lost 3 bases, and 2 bases had no gene match. The length of the CDR3 is 15 residues. CDR3 sequence: CATSDTGGPNEKLFF. The CDR3 DNA follows: TGTGCCACCAGTGATACAGGGGGACCTAATGAAAAACTGTTTTTT.

V and J are TRBV11-2 and TRBJ1-1; no clear D. Trimming took off 1 base at V and 4 bases at J, with 7 bases between the two ends. The CDR3 contains 13 residues. Germline assignment: CDR1 SGHAT and CDR2 FQNNGV. DNA for the CDR3: TGTGCCAGCAGCTTAGTCTTGAGCACTGAAGCTTTCTTT. It translates to CASSLVLSTEAFF.

CDR3 protein: CASLQGPVGGNQPQHF. The CDR3 nucleotides are TGTGCCAGCCTACAGGGACCGGTGGGTGGCAATCAGCCCCAGCATTTT. The chain recombines TRBV2 with TRBJ1-5; TRBD1 is a possible D gene (6 bases). CDR1 is SNHLY, CDR2 FYNNEI, per germline. This CDR3 comprises 16 residues. V was trimmed by 8 bases and J by 2 bases, leaving 19 bases between them.